This TCR beta chain came from a study of blood T cell repertoires in COVID-19. In the study's own analysis: Nucleated cell counts were estimated from reference gene primer amplification. The protocol was immunoSEQ multiplex PCR, while the TCRdb copy is restricted to in-frame clones and leaves out a portion. V, J and clone size reflect that table, while D and trimming were determined from the DNA. The sample has roughly 180,000 clones, about 85% seen once. This CDR3 comprises 14 residues. Germline loops: CDR1 SGHTA, CDR2 FQGTGA. V was trimmed by 2 bases and J by 2 bases, leaving 8 bases between them. V usage is TRBV7-3 and J usage is TRBJ2-3, with D perhaps TRBD1 (5 bases). Sample: peripheral blood. The clonotype comes from a woman in her fifties or sixties with COVID-19, enrolled during active disease. In nucleotides, the CDR3 is TGTGCCAGCAGCTTACAGGGCCACACAGATACGCAGTATTTT. As protein: CASSLQGHTDTQYF.